The 18 T cell receptor beta chains below were found in one sample sequenced in a study of blood T cell repertoires in COVID-19. Only in-frame clones appear in the TCRdb table, and some are missing; sequencing was by immunoSEQ multiplex PCR. The table has approximately 130,000 clones, over 65% seen once; the top ten hold 3.5% to 4.5%. Material: peripheral blood. These receptor sequences come from a man between 60 and 75 years old with acute or convalescent COVID-19.

The rearrangement joins TRBV10-1 to TRBJ2-2, with TRBD2 as a possible D gene (5 bases). In germline, CDR1 is WNHNN, CDR2 SYGVQD (reference sequence). V was clipped by 4 bases and J by 0 bases, with 21 bases between them. The CDR3 covers 19 residues. The CDR3 DNA follows: TGCGCCAGCAGTGGGTCAATTAGGCGGGCCAGAGCGAACACCGGGGAGCTGTTTTTT. It specifies CASSGSIRRARANTGELFF.

The chain employs TRBV19 and TRBJ2-3, with a weak D call TRBD1 (6 bases). V shed 4 bases and J shed 3 bases, with 14 bases lying between them. Germline V gives CDR1 LNHDA, CDR2 SQIVND (reference sequence). The CDR3 runs 15 residues. DNA for the CDR3: TGTGCCAGTAGTAAGGGGCCAGGGGTAACAGATACGCAGTATTTT. It translates to CASSKGPGVTDTQYF.

V usage is TRBV7-2 and J usage is TRBJ2-1, with D possibly being TRBD2 (6 bases). The CDR3 consists of 17 residues. V shed 4 bases and J shed 4 bases, with 20 bases lying between them. Germline V gene lookup returns CDR1 SGHTA and CDR2 FQGNSA. The CDR3 DNA sequence: TGTGCCAGCAGCTCTTCCGGGACTCCAGAATTATACAATGAGCAGTTCTTC. This gives the protein CASSSSGTPELYNEQFF.

This clone is a singleton in its sample. The chain uses TRBV24-1 and TRBJ2-3, with 12 bases identical to TRBD2. CDR3 length: 16 residues. Germline loops: CDR1 KGHDR, CDR2 SFDVKD. The V gene end was trimmed by 6 bases and the J gene end by 2 bases; junction bases not matched to a gene: 5. This CDR3 is CATSLGLAGHTDTQYF. Here the CDR3 DNA reads TGTGCCACCAGTCTAGGACTAGCGGGACACACAGATACGCAGTATTTT.

The rearrangement joins TRBV7-3 to TRBJ2-3; 12 bases fit TRBD2. The CDR3 consists of 15 residues. V shed 5 bases and J 4 bases; nucleotides not matched to a gene: 4. Germline lookup yields CDR1 SGHTA and CDR2 FQGTGA. The CDR3 region has the DNA TGTGCCAGCAGCATCCTAGCGGGAGGGGCAGATACGCAGTATTTT. Protein sequence: CASSILAGGADTQYF.

The chain's CDR3 is CASSLSGTRGEQFF. The CDR3 nucleotides are TGTGCCAGCAGCTTAAGTGGGACTAGGGGTGAGCAGTTCTTC. This chain connects TRBV7-9 to TRBJ2-1; 8 bases line up with TRBD2. Germline V lookup: CDR1 SEHNR, CDR2 FQNEAQ (reference sequence). Trimming removed 2 bases from V and 9 bases from J; junction bases left unmatched: 6. CDR3 length: 14 amino acids. Drawing the rest from reference TRBV7-9 and TRBJ2-1, the complete variable domain is DTGVSQNPRHKITKRGQNVTFRCDPISEHNRLYWYRQTLGQGPEFLTYFQNEAQLEKSRLLSDRFSAERPKGSFSTLEIQRTEQGDSAMYLCASSLSGTRGEQFFGPGTRLTVL.

The chain recombines TRBV19 with TRBJ2-1, with TRBD2 identical over 9 bases. CDR1 and CDR2 (germline): LNHDA, SQIVND (reference sequence). V lost 5 bases and J lost 3; bases outside the gene matches: 8. This CDR3 comprises 16 residues. The CDR3 here is CASSLSAGGSYNEQFF. The CDR3 DNA follows: TGTGCCAGTAGTCTATCAGCGGGAGGTAGCTACAATGAGCAGTTCTTC.

This chain connects TRBV19 to TRBJ2-3; 10 bases line up with TRBD2. The CDR3 consists of 18 residues. V was clipped by 6 bases and J by 1 base; unmatched bases: 13. The germline gives CDR1 LNHDA, CDR2 SQIVND (reference sequence). In DNA form, the CDR3 reads TGTGCCAGTAGCCCGGACTACCGACTAGCGGGTGGCACAGATACGCAGTATTTT. Protein product: CASSPDYRLAGGTDTQYF.

The genes are TRBV4-3 and TRBJ2-5; 8 bases map to TRBD2. The V gene's germline CDR1 is LGHNA and CDR2 YSLEER. This CDR3 contains 15 residues. V trimming: 1 base; J trimming: 3 bases; junction bases outside the gene matches: 4. CDR3 protein: CASSQGAAGEETQYF. As DNA, the CDR3 is TGCGCCAGCAGCCAAGGGGCAGCGGGAGAAGAGACCCAGTACTTC.

The chain combines TRBV7-2 with TRBJ2-1; no reliable D call. Per the germline V gene, CDR1 is SGHTA and CDR2 is FQGNSA. V dropped 2 bases and J dropped 0 bases, with 11 bases sitting between them. This CDR3 region has 16 residues. CDR3 sequence (DNA): TGTGCCAGCAGCTTACTGGCGGCCAGCTCCTACAATGAGCAGTTCTTC. Amino acids: CASSLLAASSYNEQFF.

This sequence joins TRBV7-9 and TRBJ2-3, with D hard to call. The V gene lost 4 bases and the J gene lost 6 bases, with 11 bases spanning the gap. CDR1 SEHNR and CDR2 FQNEAQ come from the germline V gene (reference sequence). The CDR3 spans 13 residues. Written as DNA, the CDR3 is TGTGCCAGCAGCTCGCCCCTCGGGGATACGCAGTATTTT. Protein: CASSSPLGDTQYF. The full variable domain, its missing parts supplied by reference TRBV7-9 and TRBJ2-3, is DTGVSQNPRHKITKRGQNVTFRCDPISEHNRLYWYRQTLGQGPEFLTYFQNEAQLEKSRLLSDRFSAERPKGSFSTLEIQRTEQGDSAMYLCASSSPLGDTQYFGPGTRLTVL.

The chain uses TRBV25-1 and TRBJ2-5; the match to TRBD2 covers 10 bases. The CDR3 covers 15 residues. In germline, CDR1 is MGHDK, CDR2 SYGVNS. V was pared by 7 bases and J by 4 bases, with 9 bases of the junction left unmatched. CDR3 nucleotides: TGTGCCAGCACTAAGATAGCGGGAGGTTCAGAGACCCAGTACTTC. This gives the protein CASTKIAGGSETQYF.

The chain carries TRBV20-1 and TRBJ2-7; TRBD1 is a possible D gene (6 bases). The ends were cut back, 5 bases at V and 6 bases at J, with 8 bases in the middle. Germline loops: CDR1 DFQATT, CDR2 SNEGSKA (reference sequence). The CDR3 covers 10 residues. The CDR3 protein is CSAYRVEQYF. CDR3 sequence (DNA): TGCAGTGCTTACAGGGTCGAGCAGTACTTC.

This clone was observed once. The V and J genes are TRBV5-1 and TRBJ2-1; tentative D call: TRBD1 (5 bases). There are 12 residues in the CDR3. The germline gives CDR1 SGHRS, CDR2 YFSETQ. Trimming shortened V by 7 bases and J by 10 bases, and 15 bases separated the two germline ends. The CDR3 here is CASGAGEHEQFF. CDR3 sequence (DNA): TGCGCCAGCGGGGCAGGCGAGCACGAGCAGTTCTTC. Filled out from reference TRBV5-1 and TRBJ2-1, the complete variable domain reads KAGVTQTPRYLIKTRGQQVTLSCSPISGHRSVSWYQQTPGQGLQFLFEYFSETQRNKGNFPGRFSGRQFSNSRSEMNVSTLELGDSALYLCASGAGEHEQFFGPGTRLTVL.

The chain joins TRBV27 to TRBJ2-7; 9 bases are a match to TRBD1. J gave up 6 bases and V 6 bases, and 3 bases lay outside the gene matches. The germline CDR1 and CDR2 sequences are MNHEY and SMNVEV (reference sequence). The CDR3 contains 12 residues. The CDR3 DNA is TGTGCCAGCAGCAGGACAGGGGCCGAGCAGTACTTC. It yields the protein CASSRTGAEQYF.

This clone was seen once. The rearrangement links TRBV2 to TRBJ2-2; D might be TRBD1 (6 bases). Germline CDR1 SNHLY, CDR2 FYNNEI. The V end was cut by 8 bases, the J end by 4 bases, with 23 bases between. The CDR3 consists of 17 residues. In DNA, the CDR3 is TGTGCCAGCCTAGGGGCCAGGGGCGATCGCGGCACCGGGGAGCTGTTTTTT. It encodes CASLGARGDRGTGELFF.

The chain couples TRBV27 to TRBJ2-7; D remains ambiguous. The CDR3 length is 13 residues. V lost 3 bases and J 6 bases, leaving 12 bases between the germline ends. In germline, CDR1 is MNHEY, CDR2 SMNVEV (reference sequence). The CDR3, as DNA: TGTGCCAGCAGTTTTAACCCTAGGTTCGAGCAGTACTTC. Residues: CASSFNPRFEQYF.

The chain employs TRBV2 and TRBJ2-1; the match to TRBD2 covers 12 bases. This CDR3 has 17 residues. V was pared by 2 bases and J by 7 bases, with 9 bases of the junction left unmatched. The germline V gene has CDR1 SNHLY and CDR2 FYNNEI. CDR3 amino acids: CASSEWLAGGLGNEQFF. In DNA, the CDR3 is TGTGCCAGCAGTGAATGGCTAGCGGGAGGGCTAGGTAATGAGCAGTTCTTC. Together with reference TRBV2 and TRBJ2-1, the CDR3 gives the full variable domain: EPEVTQTPSHQVTQMGQEVILRCVPISNHLYFYWYRQILGQKVEFLVSFYNNEISEKSEIFDDQFSVERPDGSNFTLKIRSTKLEDSAMYFCASSEWLAGGLGNEQFFGPGTRLTVL.